This entry lists 12 T cell receptor beta chains sequenced from one sample in a study of T cells in Graves' hyperthyroidism and ophthalmopathy. Amplified regions were TCR beta CDR3 sequences from RNA transcripts. HTBI primers were employed in a first-round RT-PCR of the TCR CDR3. From the multiplex PCR reads, TCRdb called clonotypes with MiXCR, one entry per CDR3 protein. The sample yields 400,000 to 550,000 distinct CDR3 sequences, less than 25% seen once. Material: blood. The receptors shown here come from a woman under 40 with Graves' ophthalmopathy.

This clonotype has a handful of counts. This chain links TRBV3-1 with TRBJ2-5; D not resolved. The CDR3 has 13 amino acids. V was clipped by 0 bases and J by 5 bases, with 7 bases between them. Germline lookup yields CDR1 LGHDT and CDR2 YNNKEL (reference sequence). CDR3 sequence: CASSQDQRETQYF. The CDR3 bases are TGTGCCAGCAGCCAAGACCAACGGGAGACCCAGTACTTC.

This clonotype was seen at least ten times. V is TRBV29-1 and J is TRBJ1-5; 11 bases align to TRBD1. Germline CDR1 and CDR2: SQVTM and ANQGSEA. This CDR3 has 14 residues. V lost 6 bases and J lost 7; bases outside the gene matches: 8. The CDR3 DNA reads as TGCAGCGTGGGGGGACAGGGGGAAAACCAGCCCCAGCATTTT. Translated: CSVGGQGENQPQHF.

V gene TRBV12-3 or TRBV12-4 combines with J gene TRBJ2-5, with D tentatively TRBD1 (6 bases). This CDR3 region has 12 residues. V was shortened by 10 bases and J by 5 bases, with 14 bases between the two germline ends. CDR3 loop: CANRPRGETQYF. In DNA form, the CDR3 reads TGTGCCAACCGACCTAGGGGGGAGACCCAGTACTTC.

The chain is built from TRBV15 and TRBJ2-7, with D possibly being TRBD2 (5 bases). The V gene's germline CDR1 is LNHNV and CDR2 YYDKDF (reference sequence). The CDR3 covers 15 residues. V was cut by 3 bases and J by 1 base, with 13 bases left in between. The CDR3 here is CATSSPGTNSYEQYF. CDR3 coding DNA: TGTGCCACCAGCAGCCCGGGAACCAATTCCTACGAGCAGTACTTC.

This clonotype was picked up many times. The V gene is TRBV30, the J gene TRBJ1-5, with D tentatively TRBD1 (5 bases). V was clipped by 6 bases and J by 2 bases, with 14 bases between them. CDR1 GTSNPN and CDR2 SVGIG come from the germline V gene (reference sequence). The CDR3 contains 14 residues. DNA for the CDR3: TGTGCCTGCGGGACTCCTGGTCGCAATCAGCCCCAGCATTTT. Translation: CACGTPGRNQPQHF.

The rearrangement links TRBV15 to TRBJ2-5; D unresolved. Germline V lookup: CDR1 LNHNV, CDR2 YYDKDF (reference sequence). This CDR3 has 13 amino acids. V shed 0 bases and J shed 4 bases, with 6 bases lying between them. CDR3 residues: CATSRDLPETQYF. CDR3 bases: TGTGCCACCAGCAGAGATCTTCCAGAGACCCAGTACTTC.

In its sample, this clonotype was seen many times. The chain combines TRBV6-5 with TRBJ2-2; 11 nucleotides align to TRBD2. Looked up from germline, CDR1 is MNHEY and CDR2 is SVGAGI. The CDR3 length is 17 residues. V lost 4 bases, J lost 4 bases, and 8 bases stayed unmatched. The CDR3 region is CASSLGTSGGTTGELFF. CDR3 nucleotide sequence: TGTGCCAGCAGTTTAGGAACTAGCGGGGGTACCACCGGGGAGCTGTTTTTT.

This clonotype was seen many times. The chain employs TRBV2 and TRBJ1-5; D uncertain. Trimming removed 3 bases from V and 6 bases from J, with 15 bases in between. Germline CDR1 is SNHLY and CDR2 is FYNNEI. The CDR3 is 15 amino acids. The DNA of the CDR3 is TGTGCCAGCAGTGATGAGTTGGGGATTGGTCAGCCCCAGCATTTT. Translation gives CASSDELGIGQPQHF.

At least ten counts were recorded for this clonotype. The chain recombines TRBV6-1 with TRBJ1-1; 9 positions match TRBD1. CDR1 and CDR2 from the germline V gene are MNHNS and SASEGT. V was pared by 6 bases and J by 1 base, with 6 bases of the junction left unmatched. CDR3 size: 15 residues. In DNA form, the CDR3 reads TGTGCCAGCAGAAAACAGGGGGCCCCGAACACTGAAGCTTTCTTT. Translating gives CASRKQGAPNTEAFF.

Ten or more counts support this clonotype. The genes are TRBV6-1 and TRBJ1-5; D is possibly TRBD1 (6 bases). Trimming stripped 6 bases from V and 0 bases from J, with 9 bases between. The CDR3 has 14 residues. Germline values: CDR1 MNHNS, CDR2 SASEGT. CDR3 coding DNA: TGTGCCAGCAGGCTACAGGGTAGCAATCAGCCCCAGCATTTT. It yields the protein CASRLQGSNQPQHF.

This clonotype was counted only a few times. A much more abundant neighbour one base away suggests this may be a read error. The rearrangement uses TRBV7-6 and TRBJ1-1, with TRBD1 matching over 8 bases. Looked up from germline, CDR1 is SGHVS and CDR2 is FNYEAQ. There are 17 residues in the CDR3. CDR3 region: CASSLGGGTGTLTEASF. Written as DNA, the CDR3 is TGTGCCAGCAGCTTAGGGGGCGGGACAGGAACTCTCACTGAAGCTTCCTTT.

With respect to this clonotype: The junction does not match germline at one end; this may be a read error. The V gene is TRBV2, the J gene TRBJ1-5, with TRBD1 matching over 8 bases. The CDR3 sequence is 14 residues long. Germline lookup yields CDR1 SNHLY and CDR2 FYNNEI. This chain's CDR3 is CASWDRNSIQPQHF. CDR3 DNA: TGTGCCAGCTGGGACAGGAATAGCATTCAGCCCCAGCATTTT.